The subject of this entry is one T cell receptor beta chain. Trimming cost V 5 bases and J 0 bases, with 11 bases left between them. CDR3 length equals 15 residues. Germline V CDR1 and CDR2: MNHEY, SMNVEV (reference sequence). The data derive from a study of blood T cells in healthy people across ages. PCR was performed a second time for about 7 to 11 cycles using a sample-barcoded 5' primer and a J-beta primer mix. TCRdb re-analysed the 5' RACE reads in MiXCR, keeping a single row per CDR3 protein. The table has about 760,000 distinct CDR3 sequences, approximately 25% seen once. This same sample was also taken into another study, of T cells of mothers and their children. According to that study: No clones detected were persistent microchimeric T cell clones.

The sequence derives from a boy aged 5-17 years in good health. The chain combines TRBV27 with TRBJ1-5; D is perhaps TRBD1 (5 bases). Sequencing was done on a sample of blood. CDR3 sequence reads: CASSPLTGSNQPQHF. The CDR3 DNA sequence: TGTGCCAGCAGTCCCTTAACAGGTAGCAATCAGCCCCAGCATTTT.